The following is a TCR beta chain sequence with its context. This sample stems from a study of blood T cell repertoires in COVID-19. About the study: T cells, B-cell-depleted T cells, or PBMCs supplied cDNA or gDNA.

The germline gives CDR1 SEHNR, CDR2 FQNEAQ (reference sequence). Trimming left V 2 bases short and J 4 bases short, with 14 bases between. The length of the CDR3 is 15 residues. Generated by immunoSEQ multiplex PCR, the TCRdb table keeps only in-frame clones and is missing some. This table holds under 300,000 clones, approximately 91% found once. The sequenced sample was peripheral blood. This sequence joins TRBV7-9 and TRBJ1-2, with D maybe TRBD1 (6 bases). The TCR comes from a man aged 25 to 45 with COVID-19, enrolled during active disease. CDR3 loop: CASSLSRGQLYGYTF. CDR3 nucleotides: TGTGCCAGCAGCTTATCCAGGGGCCAACTCTATGGCTACACCTTC.